The rows below give T cell receptor beta chains drawn from one sample of a study of T cell responses to AZD1222 COVID-19 vaccine. TCRdb keeps only in-frame clones here, not all; method: immunoSEQ multiplex PCR. The table includes 100,000 to 150,000 clones, 84% detected once. The source was peripheral blood, collected 28 days after the second AZD1222 dose. The receptor set was obtained from an adult who received the AZD1222 COVID-19 vaccine. Both conserved end residues are part of each CDR3. Fields, in order: V gene, J gene, CDR3 protein.

v_call: TRBV7-6; j_call: TRBJ2-2; cdr3_aa: CASSLGTANTGELFF
v_call: TRBV11-1; j_call: TRBJ1-4; cdr3_aa: CASTDRGTNEKLFF
v_call: TRBV3-1/TRBV3-2; j_call: TRBJ1-5; cdr3_aa: CASSQAGSNQPQHF
v_call: TRBV15; j_call: TRBJ2-7; cdr3_aa: CATSRAQGPYEQYF
v_call: TRBV27; j_call: TRBJ2-2; cdr3_aa: CASSFGRRADTGELFF
v_call: TRBV11-2; j_call: TRBJ2-5; cdr3_aa: CASSLGPLETQYF
v_call: TRBV19; j_call: TRBJ1-6; cdr3_aa: CATTIGTVNSPLHF
v_call: TRBV4-1; j_call: TRBJ1-5; cdr3_aa: CASSLGGSNQPQHF
v_call: TRBV2; j_call: TRBJ1-2; cdr3_aa: CASSGGTGNYGYTF
v_call: TRBV28; j_call: TRBJ1-1; cdr3_aa: CASSPSQTVNTEAFF
v_call: TRBV12-5; j_call: TRBJ1-1; cdr3_aa: CASGSVGSWDTEAFF
v_call: TRBV29-1; j_call: TRBJ2-5; cdr3_aa: CSVETGSKETQYF
v_call: TRBV29-1; j_call: TRBJ1-2; cdr3_aa: CSVVTPNYGYTF
v_call: TRBV10-3; j_call: TRBJ2-1; cdr3_aa: CAISESWAGASNEQFF
v_call: TRBV9; j_call: TRBJ2-7; cdr3_aa: CASSGFLAGEQYF
v_call: TRBV7-9; j_call: TRBJ1-5; cdr3_aa: CASSLDSSNQPQHF
v_call: TRBV15; j_call: TRBJ2-3; cdr3_aa: CATSRGSQTDTQYF
v_call: TRBV4-3; j_call: TRBJ1-2; cdr3_aa: CASSQEQGANYGYTF